The clone carrying this TCR beta chain has ten or more counts. The antigen remains unidentified. The V and J ends lost 5 bases and 0 bases respectively, with 8 bases between them. CDR1 is MNHNY, CDR2 SVGAGI, per germline (reference sequence). This CDR3 region has 14 residues. The source of the sample is a study of human T cells and chemical hapten exposure. The study, taken as a whole, reports: Sensitization with DPC brought no change to TCRs above 1 in 1000 in frequency.

Unique molecular identifiers were affixed to discrete cDNA molecules within the library. TCRdb used MiXCR to reprocess the RACE reads, holding one entry per CDR3 protein. This sample carries a few hundred thousand distinct CDR3 sequences, around 5.5% of them seen once, and the ten largest clones take around 8%. Time point noted: pre-sensitization, week 0. Treatment reported: therapeutic diphenylcyclopropenone sensitization with weekly scalp DPC. Alopecia patients between 18 and 70 years old and suitable for DPC were used as donors. The chain combines TRBV6-6 with TRBJ1-5; no definite D call. The clonotype comes from a woman aged 18-29 years with alopecia areata. Some clones in this sample may be carry-over from other donors' samples. Sequenced here: whole blood, sampled in connection with sensitization to the hapten diphenylcyclopropenone (DPC). The chain's CDR3 is CASSDRNSNQPQHF. Here the CDR3 DNA reads TGTGCCAGCAGTGACCGTAATAGCAATCAGCCCCAGCATTTT.